The clone carrying this T cell receptor beta chain turned up a few times. This CDR3 region has 16 residues. Germline loops: CDR1 LNHDA, CDR2 SQIVND (reference sequence). The trim removed 2 bases at V and 1 base at J, leaving 5 bases unmatched. This entry belongs to a study of regulatory T cells in long-lasting Graves disease. CDR3-region Arm-PCR and iRepertoire HTBI primers produced the TCR beta libraries. MiXCR, run by TCRdb on the multiplex PCR reads, gives a single entry per CDR3 protein. The table has about 470,000 distinct CDR3 sequences, 14% to 15% seen once. The time point: newly diagnosed GD, antithyroid drugs for less than 3 months. From PBMCs, RNA was extracted and then used to make the TCR library. In addition, the sample was reused for a study of T cells in Graves' hyperthyroidism and ophthalmopathy.

The TCR originated in a woman aged 25 to 39 with Graves disease. The specimen was peripheral blood mononuclear cells (PBMCs), collected at new diagnosis, from a patient treated with antithyroid drugs. The chain employs TRBV19 and TRBJ2-7; 10 bases match TRBD1. In DNA form, the CDR3 reads TGTGCCAGTAGTATATTGCCGGGACAGGGGTCCTACGAGCAGTACTTC. This gives the protein CASSILPGQGSYEQYF.